This TCR beta chain was found in a study of T cell responses to AZD1222 COVID-19 vaccine. Points from the study as a whole: In the spike-specific TCR repertoire, nearly half reportedly target unmutated variant regions. Recipients of AZD1222 seropositive at baseline numbered only five or six. Clonal diversity was possibly underestimated, and white British individuals and females predominated among donors.

The data were produced by immunoSEQ multiplex PCR, yet TCRdb's version contains in-frame clones alone and is incomplete. Among over 120,000 clones, roughly 93% were seen once, and the ten largest hold 5% to 5.5%. Concerning this clone itself: The antigen is unknown.

Germline V gives CDR1 SGHNT, CDR2 YYREEE (reference sequence). The CDR3 totals 17 residues. V gave up 4 bases and J gave up 6 bases; unmatched junction bases: 17. This sample comprised peripheral blood, obtained on day 0 of AZD1222 vaccination. This TCR was recovered from an adult in good health. The chain combines TRBV5-4 with TRBJ2-7, with TRBD1 matching 9 bases. CDR3 nucleotide sequence: TGTGCCAGCAGCCGCCCGAGGACAGGGGTAGCGGCGGGCGAGCAGTACTTC. This sequence encodes CASSRPRTGVAAGEQYF.